In its sample, the clone carrying this T cell receptor beta chain was seen a few times. This sample stems from a study of identical twins. MiXCR, applied by TCRdb to the 5' RACE reads, yields one record per CDR3 protein. The table lists approximately 680,000 distinct CDR3 sequences, about 7.1% of them singletons. The CDR3 has 13 amino acids. The germline V gene encodes CDR1 ENHRY and CDR2 SYGVKD. V was shortened by 7 bases and J by 1 base, with 10 bases between the two germline ends. This sample also appeared in a second study, on yellow fever vaccine responses in identical twins.

The TCR comes from a woman younger than 35 in good health. The chain is built from TRBV10-3 and TRBJ1-1; D not certain. Sequenced: PBMCs. The CDR3 DNA reads TGTGCCATCAATCCTAGCAAGAACACTGAAGCTTTCTTT. Amino acids: CAINPSKNTEAFF.